These T cell receptor beta chains were read from a single sample in a study of ipilimumab plus nivolumab after autologous stem cell transplantation. Produced via immunoSEQ multiplex PCR; TCRdb's table is partial and in-frame only. The sample gives about 22,000 clones, 75% to 85% of which show up once; over 15% is in the top ten. The material sequenced was PBMCs, taken in a trial of ipilimumab plus nivolumab as post-transplant consolidation. Source of these receptors: a male donor with diffuse large B-cell lymphoma. Both conserved end residues are part of each CDR3. The D gene is left open where the match is weak.

TRBV23-1	TRBJ1-1	NA	CASSHKALNTEAFF
TRBV7-8	TRBJ2-2	NA	CASSLASGANTGELFF
TRBV4-1	TRBJ2-7	NA	CASSPGPAPYEQYF
TRBV28	TRBJ1-1	TRBD1	CASSSIQGGLTEAFF
TRBV30	TRBJ2-7	TRBD1	CAWEPNRGLVYEQYF
TRBV5-1	TRBJ2-3	TRBD1	CASSPPRTGGNIDTQYF
TRBV6-5	TRBJ1-6	NA	CASSYIGGSPLHF
TRBV11-2	TRBJ2-5	TRBD2	CASSTTSGGGTQYF
TRBV7-9	TRBJ2-3	NA	CASRSTVGDTQYF
TRBV11-1	TRBJ2-7	NA	CASSLVQSGEQYF
TRBV27	TRBJ2-2	NA	CASSFGTGNLFF
TRBV5-1	TRBJ2-5	NA	CASSLTRAEETQYF
TRBV6-5	TRBJ2-7	NA	CASSYEPSRRYEQYF
TRBV11-2	TRBJ1-3	NA	CASSASGNTIYF
TRBV19	TRBJ2-5	NA	CASSKEGGGWAETQYF
TRBV30	TRBJ2-7	NA	CAWKQGSLGEQYF
TRBV5-1	TRBJ2-7	TRBD1	CASSLGQTGGYYEQYF
TRBV7-2	TRBJ2-1	NA	CASSLLGAHEQFF
TRBV4-3	TRBJ1-4	NA	CASSANRVGEKLFF
TRBV5-4	TRBJ2-2	TRBD2	CASSLAGLAGGPYTGELFF
TRBV4-2	TRBJ2-5	NA	CASSHQLSYQETQYF
TRBV16	TRBJ2-3	NA	CASSQSDSYSTDTQYF
TRBV19	TRBJ2-7	NA	CASSVGTTRGSYEQYF
TRBV11-2	TRBJ2-7	NA	CASSLDVGQFYEQYF
TRBV27	TRBJ2-5	NA	CASSFTSWSQETQYF
TRBV18	NA	NA	CASSPPGAGSYEQYF
TRBV28	TRBJ1-3	NA	CASTPGNTIYF
TRBV9	TRBJ1-2	NA	CASSVGERGTIHGYTF
TRBV9	TRBJ1-1	NA	CASSPTGSGSEAFF
TRBV7-2	TRBJ2-1	NA	CASNRLGFSYNEQFF
TRBV5-6	TRBJ1-3	NA	CASSLEFGYTIYF
TRBV18	TRBJ2-6	NA	CASSLGGSGANVLTF
TRBV2	TRBJ2-7	NA	CASSDDRQGGYEQYF
TRBV30	TRBJ2-7	TRBD2	CAWSIAGAYEQYF
TRBV18	TRBJ1-6	TRBD1	CASSTRTGVGNSPLHF
TRBV2	TRBJ2-2	TRBD1	CASSLTGLDTGELFF
TRBV7-6	TRBJ1-3	NA	CASSPDSSSGNTIYF
TRBV5-1	TRBJ2-5	NA	CASSEPGQETQYF
TRBV4-1	TRBJ2-7	NA	CASSQDRTTYEQYF
TRBV19	TRBJ2-7	NA	CASSIRASGYEQYF
TRBV5-6	TRBJ2-1	NA	CASSLGRTLYNEQFF
TRBV5-1	TRBJ1-1	TRBD1	CASTDTGGIEAFF
TRBV5-4	TRBJ2-7	NA	CATQTSTGSYEQYF
TRBV19	TRBJ2-7	NA	CASSIGVQSYEQYF
TRBV30	TRBJ1-2	NA	CAWRGGGYTF
TRBV27	TRBJ1-5	NA	CASSSSPPRGSWSNQPQHF
TRBV13	TRBJ2-7	NA	CASSEGQAYEQYF
TRBV28	TRBJ1-4	TRBD1	CASSYPGQGSNEKLFF
TRBV4-1	TRBJ1-1	NA	CASSQRLSVGTPNTEAFF
TRBV5-1	TRBJ1-4	TRBD1	CASSLGRGQANEKLFF
TRBV7-9	TRBJ2-7	NA	CASSLETTREQYF
TRBV11-3	TRBJ1-6	TRBD1	CASSPGQGLGPLHF
TRBV2	TRBJ1-5	TRBD1	CASRATGDSNQPQHF
TRBV6-1	TRBJ2-7	NA	CASSEIGSAYEQYF
TRBV5-6	TRBJ1-1	NA	CASSFGGMNTEAFF